The clone carrying this T cell receptor beta chain was observed a handful of times. This record comes from a study of T cells after posttransplantation cyclophosphamide. Unmatched junction bases numbered 12, after V lost 0 bases and J lost 11 bases. This CDR3 has 15 residues. Germline V gene data show CDR1 as ENHRY and CDR2 as SYGVKD. The protocol was immunoSEQ multiplex PCR, while the TCRdb copy is restricted to in-frame clones and leaves out a portion. The sample has approximately 10,000 clones; around 81% are singletons. Control samples came 1 year after myeloablative marrow transplants with methotrexate plus calcineurin inhibitor.

The J gene is TRBJ1-1, the V gene TRBV10-3, with 7 bases lining up with TRBD1. This TCR was sampled from a young adult male patient who received an allogeneic stem cell transplant from an unrelated donor, was CMV-positive, and had acute GVHD only. Some T cells may be transferred from the graft donor. The sequences come from PBMCs, collected 350 to 400 days after allogeneic stem cell transplant with calcineurin inhibitor and methotrexate. The CDR3 DNA reads TGTGCCATCAGTGAGTCACCTACAACAGGGGCAGGGGCTTTCTTT. Translating it yields CAISESPTTGAGAFF.